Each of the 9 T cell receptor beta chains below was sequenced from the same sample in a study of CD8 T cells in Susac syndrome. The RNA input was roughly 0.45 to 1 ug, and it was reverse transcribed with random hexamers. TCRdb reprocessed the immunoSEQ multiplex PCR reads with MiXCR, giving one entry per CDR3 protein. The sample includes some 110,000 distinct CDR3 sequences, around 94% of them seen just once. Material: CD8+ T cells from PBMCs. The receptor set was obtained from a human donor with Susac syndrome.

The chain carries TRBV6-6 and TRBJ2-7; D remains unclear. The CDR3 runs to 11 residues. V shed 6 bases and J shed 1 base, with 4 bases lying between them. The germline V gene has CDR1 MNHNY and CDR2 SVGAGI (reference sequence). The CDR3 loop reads CASRVSYEQYF. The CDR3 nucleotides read TGTGCCAGCAGAGTGTCCTACGAGCAGTACTTC.

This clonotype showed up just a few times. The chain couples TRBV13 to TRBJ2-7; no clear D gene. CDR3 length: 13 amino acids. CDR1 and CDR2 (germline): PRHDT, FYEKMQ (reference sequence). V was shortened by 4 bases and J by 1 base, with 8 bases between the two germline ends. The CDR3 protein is CASSSQPSYEQYF. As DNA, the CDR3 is TGTGCCAGCAGCTCACAGCCTTCCTACGAGCAGTACTTC.

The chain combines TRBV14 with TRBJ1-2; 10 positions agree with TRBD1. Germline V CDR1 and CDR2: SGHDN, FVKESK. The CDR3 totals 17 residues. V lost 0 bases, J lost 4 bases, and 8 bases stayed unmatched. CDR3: CASSQDMGTGVAYGYTF. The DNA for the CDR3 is TGTGCCAGCAGCCAAGATATGGGGACAGGGGTCGCCTATGGCTACACCTTC.

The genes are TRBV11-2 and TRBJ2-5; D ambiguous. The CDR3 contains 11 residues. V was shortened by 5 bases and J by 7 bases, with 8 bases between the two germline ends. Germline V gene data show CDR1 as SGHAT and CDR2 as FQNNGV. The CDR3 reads CASSLPGTQYF. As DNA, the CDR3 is TGTGCCAGCAGCCTGCCTGGGACCCAGTACTTC.

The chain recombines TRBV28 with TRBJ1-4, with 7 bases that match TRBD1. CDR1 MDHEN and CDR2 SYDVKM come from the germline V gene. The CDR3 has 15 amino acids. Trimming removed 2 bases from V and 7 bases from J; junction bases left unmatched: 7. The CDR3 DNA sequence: TGTGCCAGCAGTTTACCTCAGACAGGGAGTGAAAAACTGTTTTTT. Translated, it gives CASSLPQTGSEKLFF.

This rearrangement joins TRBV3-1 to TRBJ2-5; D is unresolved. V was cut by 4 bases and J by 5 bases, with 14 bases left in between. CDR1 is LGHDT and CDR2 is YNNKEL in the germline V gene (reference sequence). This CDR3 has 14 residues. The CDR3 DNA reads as TGTGCCAGCAGCCGGACGGAAAATCTGGAGACCCAGTACTTC. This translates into CASSRTENLETQYF.

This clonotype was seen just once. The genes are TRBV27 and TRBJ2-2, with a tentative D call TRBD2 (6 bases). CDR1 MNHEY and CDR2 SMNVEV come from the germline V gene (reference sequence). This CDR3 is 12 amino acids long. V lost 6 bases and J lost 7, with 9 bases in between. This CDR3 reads CASSGGGGELFF. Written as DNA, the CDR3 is TGTGCCAGCAGCGGGGGAGGCGGGGAGCTGTTTTTT.

The DNA of the CDR3 is TGTGCCAGCAGCTTAGCCTCCTACAATGAGCAGTTCTTC. Its translation is CASSLASYNEQFF. The rearrangement uses TRBV11-2 and TRBJ2-1; no firm D call. The CDR3 has 13 residues. Germline V gene data show CDR1 as SGHAT and CDR2 as FQNNGV. Trimming left V 1 base short and J 0 bases short, with 1 base between.

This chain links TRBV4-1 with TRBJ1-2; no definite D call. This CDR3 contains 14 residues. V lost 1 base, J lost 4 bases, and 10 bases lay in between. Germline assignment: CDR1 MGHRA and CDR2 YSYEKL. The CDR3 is CASSQVDESYGYTF. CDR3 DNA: TGCGCCAGCAGCCAAGTGGACGAGTCCTATGGCTACACCTTC.